Shown below are 21 T cell receptor beta chains from a single sample sequenced in a study of T cell responses to AZD1222 COVID-19 vaccine. Produced via immunoSEQ multiplex PCR; TCRdb's table is partial and in-frame only. The table shows 97,000 or so clones, with 88% occurring only once. Specimen: peripheral blood, collected on day 0 of AZD1222 vaccination. Receptors originate from an adult in good health.

This clone was picked up one time. V is TRBV4-1 and J is TRBJ1-1; D unclear. The CDR3 length is 15 residues. The V end was cut by 7 bases, the J end by 0 bases, with 15 bases between. In germline, CDR1 is MGHRA, CDR2 YSYEKL. CDR3 nucleotides: TGCGCCAGCATGATAGGACCGAATATGAACACTGAAGCTTTCTTT. Protein: CASMIGPNMNTEAFF.

The rearrangement joins TRBV5-1 to TRBJ2-1; 9 bases agree with TRBD2. After removal of 0 bases from V and 7 bases from J, the junction contained 5 bases not matched to a gene. Per germline, CDR1 SGHRS and CDR2 YFSETQ. This CDR3 contains 15 residues. The CDR3 loop reads CASSLGAGGPNEQFF. CDR3 DNA: TGCGCCAGCAGCTTGGGTGCGGGAGGGCCGAATGAGCAGTTCTTC.

This chain links TRBV5-4 with TRBJ1-4, with unresolved D. The CDR3 spans 16 residues. Trimming removed 2 bases from V and 0 bases from J, with 11 bases in between. Germline values: CDR1 SGHNT, CDR2 YYREEE (reference sequence). The CDR3 here is CASSFGPSATNEKLFF. The CDR3 bases are TGTGCCAGCAGCTTCGGTCCGAGTGCAACTAATGAAAAACTGTTTTTT.

The chain joins TRBV30 to TRBJ2-7, with 8 bases matching TRBD1. This CDR3 spans 15 amino acids. Germline V CDR1 and CDR2: GTSNPN, SVGIG (reference sequence). The V gene end was trimmed by 0 bases and the J gene end by 3 bases; junction bases not matched to a gene: 7. The CDR3 nucleotides are TGTGCCTGGAGTGTAGCCGGGACAGGTCTCTACGAGCAGTACTTC. Amino acids: CAWSVAGTGLYEQYF.

The J gene is TRBJ2-2, the V gene TRBV7-2, with 11 bases lining up with TRBD1. The CDR3 spans 15 residues. Per germline, CDR1 SGHTA and CDR2 FQGNSA. Losses at the gene ends were 4 bases for V and 9 bases for J; bases not matched to a gene: 7. DNA for the CDR3: TGTGCCAGCAGCTCCGGGACAGGGGGGACCCGGGAGCTGTTTTTT. Translated, it gives CASSSGTGGTRELFF.

The V and J genes are TRBV9 and TRBJ2-5; TRBD2 matches 14 bases. Germline values: CDR1 SGDLS, CDR2 YYNGEE. This CDR3 has 19 residues. V shed 4 bases, J shed 4 bases, and the junction held 15 bases outside the gene matches. The DNA for the CDR3 is TGTGCCAGCAGCCCGGGGCAATCGACGGGACTAGCGGGAGCAGAGACCCAGTACTTC. Protein sequence: CASSPGQSTGLAGAETQYF. The variable domain in full, with the rest retrieved from reference TRBV9 and TRBJ2-5, is DSGVTQTPKHLITATGQRVTLRCSPRSGDLSVYWYQQSLDQGLQFLIQYYNGEERAKGNILERFSAQQFPDLHSELNLSSLELGDSALYFCASSPGQSTGLAGAETQYFGPGTRLLVL.

This rearrangement joins TRBV19 to TRBJ2-6; D gene ambiguous. Germline V CDR1 and CDR2: LNHDA, SQIVND (reference sequence). With 5 bases removed from V and 1 base from J, the gap between germline ends came to 6 bases. The CDR3 sequence is 14 residues long. The CDR3 coding sequence is TGTGCCAGTAGTCCCACTTCTGGGGCCAACGTCCTGACTTTC. It yields the protein CASSPTSGANVLTF.

Regarding this clone: A read error may account for a junction end that differs from germline. The chain joins TRBV28 to TRBJ1-4, with a weak D call TRBD1 (6 bases). The CDR3 length is 12 residues. Germline CDR1 and CDR2: MDHEN and SYDVKM. The CDR3 protein is CASRGTGRFRDF. DNA for the CDR3: TGTGCCAGCAGGGGCACAGGGCGGTTCCGGGATTTT.

The chain uses TRBV9 and TRBJ2-5; TRBD2 matches at 12 bases. V dropped 0 bases and J dropped 1; count of bases not matched to a gene: 1. CDR3 length equals 16 residues. From germline, CDR1 is SGDLS and CDR2 YYNGEE. CDR3 in DNA: TGTGCCAGCAGCGTAGTACTAGCGGGAGGCCAAGAGACCCAGTACTTC. Protein sequence: CASSVVLAGGQETQYF.

The rearrangement links TRBV7-9 to TRBJ2-5; the match to TRBD2 covers 14 bases. Germline V gene data show CDR1 as SEHNR and CDR2 as FQNEAQ (reference sequence). The CDR3 runs 15 residues. The V and J ends lost 5 bases and 5 bases, in that order; junction bases with no gene match: 4. CDR3 in amino acids: CASSTGLAGAETQYF. The CDR3 bases are TGTGCCAGCAGCACGGGACTAGCGGGAGCTGAGACCCAGTACTTC.

The chain joins TRBV7-9 to TRBJ2-7, with D maybe TRBD2 (6 bases). The CDR3 spans 15 residues. The germline V gene has CDR1 SEHNR and CDR2 FQNEAQ (reference sequence). The V end was cut by 1 base, the J end by 6 bases, with 16 bases between. The CDR3 here is CASSLVGGKGGEQYF. CDR3 DNA sequence: TGTGCCAGCAGCTTAGTCGGCGGGAAGGGTGGCGAGCAGTACTTC.

Judged by abundance, this clone is medium-sized. V gene TRBV19 combines with J gene TRBJ1-1; D might be TRBD1 (5 bases). Germline V gene lookup returns CDR1 LNHDA and CDR2 SQIVND (reference sequence). Trimming removed 10 bases at V and 1 base at J, with 19 bases between. CDR3 size: 15 residues. This CDR3 reads CATENRGRENTEAFF. The CDR3 nucleotides are TGTGCCACCGAGAATCGGGGACGGGAGAACACTGAAGCTTTCTTT.

The chain carries TRBV9 and TRBJ2-3, with TRBD2 matching over 9 bases. J lost 0 bases, V lost 2 bases, and 1 base had no gene match. Germline CDR1 reads SGDLS; CDR2 reads YYNGEE. The CDR3 runs to 15 residues. The CDR3 nucleotides are TGTGCCAGCAGCGTGACTAGCGGAAGCACAGATACGCAGTATTTT. This translates into CASSVTSGSTDTQYF.

This chain joins TRBV19 and TRBJ1-6; 8 bases agree with TRBD1. The V segment lost 4 bases and the J segment 7 bases; nucleotides outside the gene matches: 9. Per germline, CDR1 LNHDA and CDR2 SQIVND (reference sequence). CDR3 length: 16 residues. CDR3 amino acids: CASSTDGQGYNSPLHF. The CDR3 nucleotides are TGTGCCAGTAGTACCGACGGACAGGGCTACAATTCACCCCTCCACTTT.

The chain combines TRBV28 with TRBJ1-1; 8 bases match TRBD1. Germline V gives CDR1 MDHEN, CDR2 SYDVKM. The ends lost 6 bases at V and 4 bases at J; junction bases unmatched: 7. This CDR3 spans 14 amino acids. The CDR3 sequence: CASRLQGASTEAFF. CDR3 DNA sequence: TGTGCCAGCAGACTTCAGGGGGCGAGCACTGAAGCTTTCTTT.

This sequence joins TRBV5-1 and TRBJ1-4, with 8 bases identical to TRBD1. CDR1 SGHRS and CDR2 YFSETQ come from the germline V gene. The V and J ends lost 4 bases and 4 bases, in that order; junction bases with no gene match: 6. This CDR3 is built from 15 residues. CDR3 in DNA: TGCGCCAGCAGCAAGACAGGGGCCCTTAATGAAAAACTGTTTTTT. It is translated as CASSKTGALNEKLFF.

The V and J genes are TRBV9 and TRBJ1-1; TRBD1 aligns across 8 bases. The germline CDR1 and CDR2 sequences are SGDLS and YYNGEE. The V and J ends lost 4 bases and 1 base, in that order; junction bases with no gene match: 9. This CDR3 comprises 16 residues. The CDR3 region has the DNA TGTGCCAGCAGCCCGCCGGGACAGGCCAGGAACACTGAAGCTTTCTTT. This encodes CASSPPGQARNTEAFF. Drawing the rest from reference TRBV9 and TRBJ1-1, the complete variable domain is DSGVTQTPKHLITATGQRVTLRCSPRSGDLSVYWYQQSLDQGLQFLIQYYNGEERAKGNILERFSAQQFPDLHSELNLSSLELGDSALYFCASSPPGQARNTEAFFGQGTRLTVV.

The rearrangement uses TRBV27 and TRBJ1-2; the D is unclear. The germline CDR1 and CDR2 sequences are MNHEY and SMNVEV (reference sequence). This CDR3 contains 18 residues. Between the trimmed V and J ends, which lost 3 bases and 4 bases, there was a span of 24 bases. The CDR3 region is CASSLGGASPFRGYGYTF. Written as DNA, the CDR3 is TGTGCCAGCAGTTTGGGCGGCGCAAGCCCCTTCCGGGGCTATGGCTACACCTTC.

This rearrangement joins TRBV14 to TRBJ2-1; a possible D gene is TRBD1 (6 bases). The germline V gene encodes CDR1 SGHDN and CDR2 FVKESK. This CDR3 has 14 amino acids. Trimming removed 1 base from V and 6 bases from J, with 10 bases in between. CDR3 coding DNA: TGTGCCAGCAGCCAAGTCAGGGGCGGCAATGAGCAGTTCTTC. This codes for CASSQVRGGNEQFF.

The chain combines TRBV18 with TRBJ2-5, with TRBD2 as a possible D gene (8 bases). Trimming took off 4 bases at V and 4 bases at J, with 22 bases between the two ends. Germline values: CDR1 KGHSH, CDR2 LQKENI. The CDR3 spans 17 residues. CDR3 residues: CASSLGTAGVRGETQYF. In nucleotides, the CDR3 is TGTGCCAGCTCACTGGGGACAGCGGGAGTACGTGGAGAGACCCAGTACTTC.

V and J are TRBV18 and TRBJ2-2, with 9 bases aligning to TRBD2. The CDR3 loop spans 16 amino acids. V was clipped by 1 base and J by 5 bases; unmatched bases: 5. Germline lookup yields CDR1 KGHSH and CDR2 LQKENI. The CDR3 nucleotides are TGTGCCAGCTCACCACTGGTAGCGGGAGAAACCGGGGAGCTGTTTTTT. It is translated as CASSPLVAGETGELFF. Variable domain in full (rest from reference TRBV18 and TRBJ2-2): NAGVMQNPRHLVRRRGQEARLRCSPMKGHSHVYWYRQLPEEGLKFMVYLQKENIIDESGMPKERFSAEFPKEGPSILRIQQVVRGDSAAYFCASSPLVAGETGELFFGEGSRLTVL.